These 27 T cell receptor beta chains were sequenced from one sample in a study of CD8 T cells in Susac syndrome. RNA totalling about 0.5 to 1 ug underwent reverse transcription with random hexamers. TCRdb re-analysed the immunoSEQ multiplex PCR reads in MiXCR, keeping a single row per CDR3 protein. The data hold approximately 280,000 distinct CDR3 sequences, with roughly 84% observed a single time. The source material was CD8+ T cells from PBMCs. These receptor sequences come from a human donor with multiple sclerosis.

This chain links TRBV6-1 with TRBJ1-1; no definite D call. This CDR3 spans 13 amino acids. The germline V gene has CDR1 MNHNS and CDR2 SASEGT. V shed 10 bases and J shed 1 base, with 13 bases lying between them. The CDR3 reads CATHSRANTEAFF. The CDR3 DNA reads as TGTGCCACCCACTCTAGGGCGAACACTGAAGCTTTCTTT.

This clonotype was seen only a few times. This sequence joins TRBV27 and TRBJ1-2; D gene unclear. The V gene's germline CDR1 is MNHEY and CDR2 SMNVEV (reference sequence). CDR3 length: 15 residues. Trimming took off 5 bases at V and 5 bases at J, with 18 bases between the two ends. CDR3 residues: CASSGPEPGRYGYTF. CDR3 bases: TGTGCCAGCAGTGGCCCCGAGCCGGGAAGATATGGCTACACCTTC.

The chain links TRBV25-1 to TRBJ2-5; D gene unclear. This CDR3 is 11 amino acids long. V lost 4 bases and J lost 7, with 7 bases in between. Germline CDR1 MGHDK, CDR2 SYGVNS. The CDR3 DNA is TGTGCCAGCAGTGCCCCGGGGACCCAGTACTTC. Translation: CASSAPGTQYF.

V and J are TRBV27 and TRBJ2-7; D is possibly TRBD2 (5 bases). V lost 1 base and J lost 6, with 13 bases in between. Per germline, CDR1 MNHEY and CDR2 SMNVEV (reference sequence). The CDR3 runs to 14 residues. This CDR3 reads CASSLFGSTSEQYF. CDR3 DNA sequence: TGTGCCAGCAGTTTATTTGGGAGCACCTCCGAGCAGTACTTC.

The V and J genes are TRBV4-1 and TRBJ2-1; tentative D call: TRBD2 (5 bases). The CDR3 runs 13 residues. With 0 bases removed from V and 7 bases from J, the gap between germline ends came to 7 bases. Germline values: CDR1 MGHRA, CDR2 YSYEKL. CDR3 DNA sequence: TGCGCCAGCAGCCAAGATTGGGAGAATGAGCAGTTCTTC. Encoded protein: CASSQDWENEQFF.

The genes are TRBV9 and TRBJ1-6, with TRBD1 matching 7 bases. Germline lookup yields CDR1 SGDLS and CDR2 YYNGEE. The CDR3 is 15 residues long. With V trimmed by 3 bases and J by 9 bases, 9 bases remained unmatched. CDR3 region: CASSGRGRRGSPLHF. CDR3 bases: TGTGCCAGCAGCGGGAGGGGGCGCCGAGGTTCACCCCTCCACTTT.

This clonotype has only one observation. The chain joins TRBV7-9 to TRBJ2-5; D is uncertain. The V end was cut by 4 bases, the J end by 6 bases, with 9 bases between. Germline assignment: CDR1 SEHNR and CDR2 FQNEAQ (reference sequence). The CDR3 consists of 12 residues. The CDR3 sequence: CASSSDPKTQYF. Here the CDR3 DNA reads TGTGCCAGCAGCTCCGACCCGAAGACCCAGTACTTC. Full variable domain (outside the CDR3, taken from reference TRBV7-9 and TRBJ2-5): DTGVSQNPRHKITKRGQNVTFRCDPISEHNRLYWYRQTLGQGPEFLTYFQNEAQLEKSRLLSDRFSAERPKGSFSTLEIQRTEQGDSAMYLCASSSDPKTQYFGPGTRLLVL.

The chain joins TRBV4-2 to TRBJ2-3; 10 nucleotides agree with TRBD2. The trim removed 0 bases at V and 5 bases at J, leaving 2 bases unmatched. From germline, CDR1 is LGHNA and CDR2 YNFKEQ. The CDR3 consists of 15 residues. CDR3 protein: CASSQERLAGDTQYF. CDR3 coding DNA: TGTGCCAGCAGCCAAGAAAGACTAGCGGGAGATACGCAGTATTTT.

The V gene is TRBV4-1, the J gene TRBJ2-2; 8 bases fit TRBD2. The ends lost 4 bases at V and 5 bases at J; junction bases unmatched: 9. CDR3 length: 16 residues. Germline-derived CDR1 and CDR2 are MGHRA and YSYEKL. In DNA form, the CDR3 reads TGCGCCAGCAGCCTCTCATGGGCGGGAGGTACCGGGGAGCTGTTTTTT. This encodes CASSLSWAGGTGELFF.

The gene calls are TRBV9 and TRBJ2-3; no definite D call. V gave up 0 bases and J gave up 0 bases, with 5 bases separating them. Germline loops: CDR1 SGDLS, CDR2 YYNGEE. The CDR3 has 14 residues. CDR3 in DNA: TGTGCCAGCAGCGTAGACAGAAGCACAGATACGCAGTATTTT. It is translated as CASSVDRSTDTQYF. Supplemented by reference TRBV9 and TRBJ2-3, the full variable domain reads DSGVTQTPKHLITATGQRVTLRCSPRSGDLSVYWYQQSLDQGLQFLIQYYNGEERAKGNILERFSAQQFPDLHSELNLSSLELGDSALYFCASSVDRSTDTQYFGPGTRLTVL.

This chain uses TRBV28 with TRBJ2-1, with D perhaps matching TRBD2 (6 bases). CDR1 is MDHEN and CDR2 is SYDVKM in the germline V gene. Trimming took off 2 bases at V and 7 bases at J, with 12 bases between the two ends. This CDR3 spans 14 amino acids. Here the CDR3 reads CASSLRRAINEQFF. The CDR3 nucleotides are TGTGCCAGCAGTTTAAGGAGGGCCATAAATGAGCAGTTCTTC.

Only one count was recorded for this clonotype. The V gene is TRBV27, the J gene TRBJ2-3; 8 bases fit TRBD1. Losses at the gene ends were 5 bases for V and 5 bases for J; bases not matched to a gene: 12. Germline CDR1 reads MNHEY; CDR2 reads SMNVEV (reference sequence). The CDR3 loop spans 16 amino acids. CDR3 sequence (DNA): TGTGCCAGCAGTCCGAGCGCAGGGGGCGTGCTAGATACGCAGTATTTT. It is translated as CASSPSAGGVLDTQYF.

The count of this clonotype is one. The chain is built from TRBV9 and TRBJ2-5; D remains ambiguous. This CDR3 region has 15 residues. The germline V gene encodes CDR1 SGDLS and CDR2 YYNGEE. Trimming pared 0 bases from V and 5 bases from J, leaving 14 bases between. In DNA form, the CDR3 reads TGTGCCAGCAGCGTAGGGGGAACGTTCTGGGAGACCCAGTACTTC. Its translation: CASSVGGTFWETQYF.

The chain employs TRBV7-2 and TRBJ2-3; unclear D gene. The CDR3 spans 16 residues. V was cut by 2 bases and J by 1 base, with 13 bases left in between. Per germline, CDR1 SGHTA and CDR2 FQGNSA. The CDR3 here is CASSLSRFGGTDTQYF. CDR3 in DNA: TGTGCCAGCAGCTTATCCAGATTTGGGGGCACAGATACGCAGTATTTT. The complete variable domain, with remaining parts taken from reference TRBV7-2 and TRBJ2-3, reads GAGVSQSPSNKVTEKGKDVELRCDPISGHTALYWYRQSLGQGLEFLIYFQGNSAPDKSGLPSDRFSAERTGGSVSTLTIQRTQQEDSAVYLCASSLSRFGGTDTQYFGPGTRLTVL.

This rearrangement joins TRBV12-3 or TRBV12-4 to TRBJ1-2, with a tentative D call TRBD1 (6 bases). The CDR3 runs to 12 residues. Trimming pared 3 bases from V and 8 bases from J, leaving 10 bases between. CDR3 coding DNA: TGTGCCAGCAGTTTGGGGGCGCGGGGCTACACCTTC. It yields the protein CASSLGARGYTF.

The rearrangement uses TRBV19 and TRBJ2-1; D not certain. The CDR3 extends over 11 amino acids. Trimming shortened V by 7 bases and J by 9 bases, and 10 bases separated the two germline ends. Germline values: CDR1 LNHDA, CDR2 SQIVND (reference sequence). CDR3 nucleotides: TGTGCCAGTATGTCTTCGTCTGAGCAGTTCTTC. It specifies CASMSSSEQFF. Using reference TRBV19 and TRBJ2-1 for the parts outside the CDR3, the full variable domain is DGGITQSPKYLFRKEGQNVTLSCEQNLNHDAMYWYRQDPGQGLRLIYYSQIVNDFQKGDIAEGYSVSREKKESFPLTVTSAQKNPTAFYLCASMSSSEQFFGPGTRLTVL.

The chain has TRBV28 and TRBJ2-1, with D possibly matching TRBD1 (5 bases). The V end was cut by 10 bases, the J end by 6 bases, with 22 bases between. CDR1 MDHEN and CDR2 SYDVKM come from the germline V gene. CDR3 length: 15 residues. CDR3: CATILGRDPVNEQFF. CDR3 bases: TGTGCCACCATTTTGGGCAGGGATCCAGTCAATGAGCAGTTCTTC.

This clonotype has only one observation. The J gene is TRBJ2-7, the V gene TRBV29-1, with D maybe TRBD2 (6 bases). Per germline, CDR1 SQVTM and CDR2 ANQGSEA. V was cut by 0 bases and J by 6 bases, with 18 bases left in between. This CDR3 region has 15 residues. CDR3 sequence (DNA): TGCAGCGTTGAAGAGGGGGAGGTCTGGCGGAGCGAGCAGTACTTC. It translates to CSVEEGEVWRSEQYF.

The chain uses TRBV6-4 and TRBJ2-3; D may be TRBD2 (5 bases). The CDR3 is made up of 17 amino acids. V gave up 0 bases and J gave up 0 bases, with 13 bases separating them. Germline V gene lookup returns CDR1 MRHNA and CDR2 SNTAGT. Written as DNA, the CDR3 is TGTGCCAGCAGTGACTCTGGGAGCTCGCCTAGCACAGATACGCAGTATTTT. Translating gives CASSDSGSSPSTDTQYF.

This clonotype has just one count. The genes are TRBV20-1 and TRBJ1-4; D perhaps matches TRBD1 (5 bases). The V gene's germline CDR1 is DFQATT and CDR2 SNEGSKA (reference sequence). Trimming left V 2 bases short and J 1 base short, with 20 bases between. The CDR3 totals 18 residues. As DNA, the CDR3 is TGCAGTGCTAGATCAACGGGACTCGGAAGAGTAACTAATGAAAAACTGTTTTTT. It encodes CSARSTGLGRVTNEKLFF.

This clonotype occurred once. The chain carries TRBV7-8 and TRBJ2-1; 13 bases are a match to TRBD2. The CDR3 runs 18 residues. Germline-derived CDR1 and CDR2 are SGHVS and FQNEAQ. V shed 5 bases, J shed 2 bases, and the junction held 9 bases outside the gene matches. The CDR3 DNA sequence: TGTGCCAGCAGCCTTGGACTAGCGGGAGAAAGTCCCTACAATGAGCAGTTCTTC. As protein: CASSLGLAGESPYNEQFF. Combining the CDR3 with reference TRBV7-8 and TRBJ2-1 gives the whole variable domain GAGVSQSPRYKVAKRGQDVALRCDPISGHVSLFWYQQALGQGPEFLTYFQNEAQLDKSGLPSDRFFAERPEGSVSTLKIQRTQQEDSAVYLCASSLGLAGESPYNEQFFGPGTRLTVL.

The chain recombines TRBV5-4 with TRBJ2-1; TRBD2 matches at 8 bases. This CDR3 region has 14 residues. Trimming at V came to 4 bases and at J to 7 bases, leaving 7 bases not matched to a gene. Germline loops: CDR1 SGHNT, CDR2 YYREEE (reference sequence). The CDR3 spells CASSPTRGGNEQFF. The CDR3 coding sequence is TGTGCCAGCAGCCCTACCCGGGGGGGGAATGAGCAGTTCTTC.

V and J are TRBV5-4 and TRBJ1-6, with D unclear. V was cut by 4 bases and J by 5 bases, with 4 bases left in between. The CDR3 contains 12 residues. CDR1 is SGHNT and CDR2 is YYREEE in the germline V gene (reference sequence). The DNA for the CDR3 is TGTGCCAGCAGCGCTGATAATTCACCCCTCCACTTT. Its translation is CASSADNSPLHF.

This sequence joins TRBV24-1 and TRBJ2-1, with 15 bases aligning to TRBD2. CDR3 size: 18 residues. Germline CDR1 and CDR2: KGHDR and SFDVKD. After removal of 5 bases from V and 9 bases from J, the junction contained 13 bases not matched to a gene. The CDR3 bases are TGTGCCACCAGTGCCGGGCGGACTAGCGGGAGGGCCAAGGGTGAGCAGTTCTTC. As protein: CATSAGRTSGRAKGEQFF.

The rearrangement joins TRBV11-2 to TRBJ1-6; 10 bases agree with TRBD1. J was trimmed by 7 bases and V by 5 bases; bases with no gene match: 14. The CDR3 totals 18 residues. The germline V gene encodes CDR1 SGHAT and CDR2 FQNNGV. The CDR3 loop is CASSPTGWGTGANSPLHF. CDR3 nucleotides: TGTGCCAGCAGCCCAACGGGTTGGGGGACAGGGGCGAATTCACCCCTCCACTTT.

This chain uses TRBV3-1 with TRBJ1-2; possibly TRBD1 for D (6 bases). The V end was cut by 4 bases, the J end by 5 bases, with 14 bases between. Germline lookup yields CDR1 LGHDT and CDR2 YNNKEL (reference sequence). CDR3 length: 14 residues. CDR3 DNA sequence: TGTGCCAGCAGCCCCGGGGGGGCAGTATATGGCTACACCTTC. Protein product: CASSPGGAVYGYTF.

This clonotype has a single count. The chain joins TRBV27 to TRBJ2-7, with 7 nucleotides matching TRBD2. Germline V CDR1 and CDR2: MNHEY, SMNVEV (reference sequence). CDR3 length equals 14 residues. The V and J ends lost 6 bases and 2 bases, in that order; junction bases with no gene match: 7. The CDR3 bases are TGTGCCAGCAGGCTCGGGGGGAGGACCTACGAGCAGTACTTC. The encoded protein is CASRLGGRTYEQYF.